Presented here are 25 T cell receptor beta chains from one specimen sequenced in a study of cytotoxic CD8 clonotypes in ibrutinib-treated CLL. The data were produced by immunoSEQ multiplex PCR, yet TCRdb's version contains in-frame clones alone and is incomplete. The table shows approximately 330,000 clones, with around four fifths occurring only once. Material: PBMCs, obtained before ibrutinib treatment. The receptors were gathered from a human donor with chronic lymphocytic leukemia.

The table lists this clone with a count of one. The chain links TRBV9 to TRBJ2-5; possibly TRBD1 or TRBD2 for D (5 bases each). The V gene lost 3 bases and the J gene lost 5 bases, with 14 bases spanning the gap. Looked up from germline, CDR1 is SGDLS and CDR2 is YYNGEE. There are 14 residues in the CDR3. The CDR3 nucleotides are TGTGCCAGCAGCGGGACCGGGGCCCCGGAGACCCAGTACTTC. As protein: CASSGTGAPETQYF.

This chain connects TRBV30 to TRBJ1-2, with unresolved D. CDR3 length: 12 amino acids. Germline-derived CDR1 and CDR2 are GTSNPN and SVGIG (reference sequence). Trimming took 2 bases from V and 7 from J, leaving 11 bases between them. As DNA, the CDR3 is TGTGCCTGGAGTCCAAGAGGGTCTGGCTACACCTTC. Protein product: CAWSPRGSGYTF.

This clone occurred once. The chain links TRBV4-1 to TRBJ2-7; 11 bases line up with TRBD2. V was clipped by 4 bases and J by 4 bases; unmatched bases: 15. The CDR3 sequence is 18 residues long. From germline, CDR1 is MGHRA and CDR2 YSYEKL. CDR3: CASSRYSTSGNGEYEQYF. In DNA form, the CDR3 reads TGCGCCAGCAGCCGATACTCGACTAGCGGGAACGGTGAATACGAGCAGTACTTC.

The V and J genes are TRBV27 and TRBJ1-1; D might be TRBD1 (6 bases). V lost 6 bases, J lost 5 bases, and 19 bases lay in between. CDR3 size: 15 residues. Looked up from germline, CDR1 is MNHEY and CDR2 is SMNVEV (reference sequence). CDR3 loop: CASRYPGAGLTEAFF. CDR3 bases: TGTGCCAGCAGGTACCCAGGGGCGGGGTTGACTGAAGCTTTCTTT.

This clone was counted between two and nine times. V gene TRBV11-2 combines with J gene TRBJ2-7; no reliable D call. CDR3 length equals 13 residues. Per the germline V gene, CDR1 is SGHAT and CDR2 is FQNNGV. Between the trimmed V and J ends, which lost 4 bases and 4 bases, there was a span of 11 bases. The CDR3 reads CASSSRPWYEQYF. The CDR3 coding sequence is TGTGCCAGCAGCTCTAGACCGTGGTACGAGCAGTACTTC.

This sequence joins TRBV7-8 and TRBJ2-7, with D possibly TRBD1 on 6 matching bases. CDR3 size: 16 residues. V was cut by 2 bases and J by 1 base, with 15 bases left in between. Germline lookup yields CDR1 SGHVS and CDR2 FQNEAQ. CDR3: CASSLSWAGASYEQYF. CDR3 DNA: TGTGCCAGCAGCTTAAGTTGGGCAGGGGCTTCCTACGAGCAGTACTTC. Looking up the rest from reference TRBV7-8 and TRBJ2-7 gives the full variable domain: GAGVSQSPRYKVAKRGQDVALRCDPISGHVSLFWYQQALGQGPEFLTYFQNEAQLDKSGLPSDRFFAERPEGSVSTLKIQRTQQEDSAVYLCASSLSWAGASYEQYFGPGTRLTVT.

This clone was recorded once. This chain uses TRBV29-1 with TRBJ2-7; maybe TRBD1 (5 bases). This CDR3 is built from 13 residues. Trimming cost V 4 bases and J 4 bases, with 14 bases left between them. Germline lookup yields CDR1 SQVTM and CDR2 ANQGSEA. The CDR3 loop reads CSVGSGYGYEQYF. CDR3 coding DNA: TGCAGCGTTGGGTCAGGGTATGGATACGAGCAGTACTTC.

V and J are TRBV19 and TRBJ2-2, with TRBD1 as a possible D gene (5 bases). The V end was cut by 5 bases, the J end by 2 bases, with 12 bases between. Looked up from germline, CDR1 is LNHDA and CDR2 is SQIVND (reference sequence). CDR3 length: 15 residues. The CDR3 sequence: CASSSTGPNTGELFF. The CDR3 DNA is TGTGCCAGTAGTTCTACAGGACCTAACACCGGGGAGCTGTTTTTT. Full variable domain (remainder filled in from reference TRBV19 and TRBJ2-2): DGGITQSPKYLFRKEGQNVTLSCEQNLNHDAMYWYRQDPGQGLRLIYYSQIVNDFQKGDIAEGYSVSREKKESFPLTVTSAQKNPTAFYLCASSSTGPNTGELFFGEGSRLTVL.

The chain combines TRBV4-1 with TRBJ1-5, with D hard to call. The V end lost 8 bases, the J end lost 2 bases, and 10 bases lay between the germline ends. CDR3 length: 13 amino acids. Germline loops: CDR1 MGHRA, CDR2 YSYEKL. The CDR3 sequence: CASSHDGNQPQHF. The DNA of the CDR3 is TGCGCCAGCTCACATGATGGCAATCAGCCCCAGCATTTT.

The chain couples TRBV25-1 to TRBJ1-5; 8 bases line up with TRBD1. CDR3 length equals 17 residues. Germline CDR1 is MGHDK and CDR2 is SYGVNS. V gave up 4 bases and J gave up 6 bases; unmatched junction bases: 14. This chain's CDR3 is CASSAQTTGVVSQPQHF. The CDR3, as DNA: TGTGCCAGCAGTGCCCAAACGACAGGGGTAGTGAGTCAGCCCCAGCATTTT.

V is TRBV7-8 and J is TRBJ2-1, with D unresolved. V lost 6 bases to trimming and J lost 7 bases, with 7 bases between them. This CDR3 is 11 amino acids long. The germline V gene has CDR1 SGHVS and CDR2 FQNEAQ. The CDR3 coding sequence is TGTGCCAGCAGAGAACGGAATGAGCAGTTCTTC. Residues: CASRERNEQFF.

The chain is built from TRBV9 and TRBJ1-2; the D is unclear. Trimming pared 0 bases from V and 8 bases from J, leaving 5 bases between. The CDR3 runs 11 residues. Germline assignment: CDR1 SGDLS and CDR2 YYNGEE. In nucleotides, the CDR3 is TGTGCCAGCAGCGTAGTTAGGGGCTACACCTTC. As protein: CASSVVRGYTF.

This clone was detected a few times. This sequence joins TRBV15 and TRBJ2-3; tentatively, D is TRBD2 (5 bases). Germline CDR1 and CDR2: LNHNV and YYDKDF (reference sequence). The V and J ends lost 5 bases and 2 bases respectively, with 17 bases between them. The length of the CDR3 is 16 residues. CDR3 sequence: CATSPQGGWDTDTQYF. CDR3 in DNA: TGTGCCACCAGCCCCCAAGGCGGGTGGGACACAGATACGCAGTATTTT.

This chain links TRBV11-2 with TRBJ1-1; possible D gene TRBD1, 6 bases. Per the germline V gene, CDR1 is SGHAT and CDR2 is FQNNGV. Trimming took 5 bases from V and 1 from J, leaving 11 bases between them. The length of the CDR3 is 14 residues. This CDR3 reads CASSRDRSNTEAFF. CDR3 nucleotides: TGTGCCAGCAGCCGCGACAGGTCGAACACTGAAGCTTTCTTT.

V is TRBV7-6 and J is TRBJ2-7; possible D gene TRBD1, 5 bases. This CDR3 has 16 amino acids. Deletions cut 5 bases from V and 4 bases from J, with 21 bases between. Germline loops: CDR1 SGHVS, CDR2 FNYEAQ. The chain's CDR3 is CASSGKPSGHLYEQYF. Here the CDR3 DNA reads TGTGCCAGCAGCGGCAAGCCCTCCGGACACTTATACGAGCAGTACTTC.

The chain carries TRBV5-4 and TRBJ2-7; D unclear. The length of the CDR3 is 15 residues. The V and J ends lost 4 bases and 0 bases respectively, with 14 bases between them. CDR1 and CDR2 (germline): SGHNT, YYREEE (reference sequence). The CDR3 loop reads CASSPREVSSYEQYF. The DNA of the CDR3 is TGTGCCAGCAGCCCCAGAGAAGTGAGCTCCTACGAGCAGTACTTC.

This clone appeared a few times. The chain recombines TRBV7-2 with TRBJ1-2; the D gene is possibly TRBD1 (5 bases). CDR1 is SGHTA, CDR2 FQGNSA, per germline. Trimming cost V 6 bases and J 7 bases, with 18 bases left between them. The CDR3 runs 14 residues. Here the CDR3 reads CASSQMLGELGYTF. The CDR3 DNA follows: TGTGCCAGCAGTCAAATGTTAGGGGAGCTTGGCTACACCTTC.

The chain recombines TRBV7-8 with TRBJ2-1, with TRBD2 identical over 7 bases. The V segment lost 10 bases and the J segment 7 bases; nucleotides outside the gene matches: 10. The CDR3 totals 13 residues. Germline V lookup: CDR1 SGHVS, CDR2 FQNEAQ. CDR3 nucleotides: TGTGCCATCGATGGGAGGGCCGGAAATGAGCAGTTCTTC. It codes for CAIDGRAGNEQFF.

With regard to this clone: This CDR3 is also generated by other DNA sequences in the sample. The V call is TRBV7-2, the J call TRBJ2-1; D gene ambiguous. This CDR3 spans 13 amino acids. Trimming pared 3 bases from V and 13 bases from J, leaving 16 bases between. Germline values: CDR1 SGHTA, CDR2 FQGNSA. CDR3 loop: CASSFTGVSEQFF. The CDR3 nucleotides are TGTGCCAGCAGCTTTACCGGTGTTAGTGAACAGTTCTTC.

In this sample, this clone turned up a few times. The CDR3 protein is CASSLLGLAGGEQYF. The DNA of the CDR3 is TGTGCCAGCAGTTTATTGGGGCTAGCGGGCGGCGAGCAGTACTTC. The chain joins TRBV27 to TRBJ2-7, with TRBD2 matching 8 bases. From germline, CDR1 is MNHEY and CDR2 SMNVEV (reference sequence). The CDR3 sequence is 15 residues long. V was pared by 1 base and J by 6 bases, with 8 bases of the junction left unmatched.

This chain joins TRBV5-1 and TRBJ1-1, with 7 bases fitting TRBD1. With 4 bases clipped from V and 1 base from J, the junction kept 7 bases outside the gene matches. This CDR3 contains 15 residues. Per germline, CDR1 SGHRS and CDR2 YFSETQ. The CDR3: CASSPDRQGNTEAFF. The CDR3, as DNA: TGCGCCAGCAGCCCTGACCGACAGGGGAACACTGAAGCTTTCTTT.

V gene TRBV7-6 combines with J gene TRBJ1-2; no clear D gene. CDR1 is SGHVS, CDR2 FNYEAQ, per germline. This CDR3 has 15 residues. V was trimmed by 2 bases and J by 8 bases, leaving 18 bases between them. CDR3 sequence (DNA): TGTGCCAGCAGCTTACTCCCTAGACCTTTAGAAGGCTACACCTTC. This gives the protein CASSLLPRPLEGYTF.

The J gene is TRBJ1-1, the V gene TRBV5-1; TRBD1 matches 9 bases. The CDR3 contains 14 residues. After removal of 4 bases from V and 6 bases from J, the junction contained 7 bases not matched to a gene. In germline, CDR1 is SGHRS, CDR2 YFSETQ. This CDR3 is CASSRDRVFSEAFF. The CDR3 nucleotides read TGCGCCAGCAGCCGGGACAGGGTATTCTCTGAAGCTTTCTTT.

The genes are TRBV29-1 and TRBJ1-1; possibly TRBD1 for D (5 bases). The CDR3 consists of 15 residues. Between the trimmed V and J ends, which lost 7 bases and 1 base, there was a span of 19 bases. CDR1 SQVTM and CDR2 ANQGSEA come from the germline V gene. The CDR3 spells CSAALASGANTEAFF. As DNA, the CDR3 is TGCAGCGCCGCCCTAGCCAGCGGGGCGAACACTGAAGCTTTCTTT.

The chain links TRBV9 to TRBJ1-4; tentatively, D is TRBD1 (5 bases). The V end lost 5 bases, the J end lost 7 bases, and 18 bases lay between the germline ends. The CDR3 covers 15 residues. Germline V gives CDR1 SGDLS, CDR2 YYNGEE. The CDR3 nucleotides are TGTGCCAGCAGTTATGGAGCAGGGCCTGTTGAAAAACTGTTTTTT. Its protein product is CASSYGAGPVEKLFF.